The 27 T cell receptor beta chains listed next were all sequenced from one sample in a study of blood T cells in healthy people across ages (dated by TCRdb to about 2015). Library generation was performed with 5' RACE. The sequencer was an Illumina HiSeq 2500. A second roughly 6 to 11 cycle PCR used a sample-barcoded 5' primer and a J-beta primer mix. The public reads were quality trimmed at Q25 with fastp and then assembled into clones with MiXCR by TCRdb, keeping productive beta chains. Rows with one shared CDR3 protein collapse into an entry with the most common genes and DNA. Counted in this sample were hundreds of thousands of distinct CDR3 sequences; over 45% of them appeared once. The ten most abundant clones make up over 20% of the sample. Sequenced input: blood. Receptors were obtained from a man aged 25-40 years in good health.

A few counts support this clonotype. Here the CDR3 DNA reads TGTGCCATTAGCCTAGCGGGGGGCAAAGATGAGCAGTTCTTC. Amino acids: CAISLAGGKDEQFF. This chain uses TRBV2 with TRBJ2-1, with 11 nucleotides matching TRBD2. This CDR3 comprises 14 residues. Trimming took 10 bases from V and 8 from J; bases not matched to a gene: 10. The germline V gene encodes CDR1 SNHLY and CDR2 FYNNEI.

This clonotype was seen a single time. V gene TRBV15 combines with J gene TRBJ2-5; no reliable D call. From germline, CDR1 is LNHNV and CDR2 YYDKDF (reference sequence). V lost 3 bases to trimming and J lost 11 bases, with 22 bases between them. CDR3 length: 15 residues. This CDR3 is CATSSVIRFGNEQYF. In nucleotides, the CDR3 is TGTGCCACCAGCAGTGTAATCCGGTTTGGCAATGAGCAGTACTTC.

The CDR3 region is CAWRSLSSYEQYF. For the CDR3, the DNA is TGTGCCTGGAGATCCCTTAGCTCCTACGAGCAGTACTTC. The rearrangement links TRBV30 to TRBJ2-7; D call uncertain. The germline V gene has CDR1 GTSNPN and CDR2 SVGIG (reference sequence). V lost 3 bases, J lost 0 bases, and 9 bases lay in between. The CDR3 covers 13 residues.

In its sample, this clonotype was seen a few times. The rearrangement links TRBV28 to TRBJ1-3; 7 nucleotides line up with TRBD1. Looked up from germline, CDR1 is MDHEN and CDR2 is SYDVKM. Trimming took 5 bases from V and 4 from J; bases not matched to a gene: 8. CDR3 length: 15 amino acids. CDR3 coding DNA: TGTGCCAGCAGTGTTGGACCGGGACAGGGAAACACCATATATTTT. This gives the protein CASSVGPGQGNTIYF.

The chain recombines TRBV28 with TRBJ2-7, with D possibly TRBD1 on 5 matching bases. Germline values: CDR1 MDHEN, CDR2 SYDVKM. This CDR3 has 15 residues. Trimming removed 3 bases from V and 5 bases from J, with 17 bases in between. The CDR3 loop reads CASSLAAGNVNEQYF. DNA for the CDR3: TGTGCCAGCAGTTTGGCGGCAGGGAATGTGAACGAGCAGTACTTC.

There are a few counts of this clonotype. The chain combines TRBV9 with TRBJ2-5; 7 bases match TRBD1. The J call may be incorrect, as the DNA end agrees better with TRBJ2-7. CDR1 and CDR2 from the germline V gene are SGDLS and YYNGEE. This CDR3 is 15 amino acids long. CDR3 DNA: TGTGCCAGCAGCCCCTATAGGACAGGCCAACGCGAGCAGTACTTC. Residues: CASSPYRTGQREQYF.

The gene calls are TRBV4-2 and TRBJ2-1, with TRBD2 as a possible D gene (5 bases). V shed 1 base and J shed 1 base, with 11 bases lying between them. CDR3 size: 16 residues. CDR1 and CDR2 from the germline V gene are LGHNA and YNFKEQ. This CDR3 reads CASSQAIAFSYNEQFF. The DNA for the CDR3 is TGTGCCAGCAGCCAAGCGATAGCGTTTTCCTACAATGAGCAGTTCTTC.

This sequence joins TRBV21-1 and TRBJ2-3; the DNA was not used to check the table's D call, TRBD1. TRBV21-1 is deemed a pseudogene. CDR3 length: 15 residues. CDR3 residues: CASTRIGGGADTQYF. The DNA of the CDR3 is TGTGCCAGCACGCGGATCGGGGGGGGTGCGGATACGCAGTATTTT.

This clonotype showed up just once. The chain employs TRBV5-1 and TRBJ2-1; 7 bases line up with TRBD2. Germline loops: CDR1 SGHRS, CDR2 YFSETQ. After removal of 4 bases from V and 6 bases from J, the junction contained 10 bases not matched to a gene. The CDR3 loop spans 15 amino acids. Here the CDR3 reads CASSPGLGIANEQFF. The DNA of the CDR3 is TGCGCCAGCAGCCCCGGACTAGGTATCGCCAATGAGCAGTTCTTC.

CDR3 region: CASSQRVDRGEKLFF. As DNA, the CDR3 is TGTGCCAGCAGCCAGAGGGTCGACCGGGGGGAAAAACTGTTTTTT. This rearrangement joins TRBV11-2 to TRBJ1-4; a possible D gene is TRBD1 (5 bases). This CDR3 has 15 amino acids. Germline loops: CDR1 SGHAT, CDR2 FQNNGV. The germline V and J ends were trimmed by 5 bases and 8 bases, with 18 bases remaining between them.

J is TRBJ2-4 and V is TRBV2, with 10 bases identical to TRBD2. TRBJ2-7 matches the DNA end more closely, so the J call is doubtful. This CDR3 is built from 15 residues. Germline V CDR1 and CDR2: SNHLY, FYNNEI. The CDR3, as DNA: TGTGCCAGCCGCCCCGCTAGCGGGAGCATCTACGAGCAGTACTTC. Encoded protein: CASRPASGSIYEQYF.

Note on this clonotype: Its ends do not fully match the called genes, so a read error is possible. V gene TRBV11-2 combines with J gene TRBJ1-5; D not certain. Germline V CDR1 and CDR2: SGHAT, FQNNGV. This CDR3 region has 15 residues. The CDR3 bases are TGCGCCAGCAGCTTAGCTACGGGGAGTAGTCAGCCCCAGCATTTT. Protein product: CASSLATGSSQPQHF. The full variable domain, in which reference TRBV11-2 and TRBJ1-5 provide the parts outside the CDR3, is EAGVAQSPRYKIIEKRQSVAFWCNPISGHATLYWYQQILGQGPKLLIQFQNNGVVDDSQLPKDRFSAERLKGVDSTLKIQPAKLEDSAVYLCASSLATGSSQPQHFGDGTRLSIL.

Written as DNA, the CDR3 is TGTGGTAGGGCTAGCGGGAGGGCCGCCTACGAGCAGTACTTC. Translated: CGRASGRAAYEQYF. The J gene is TRBJ2-7, the V gene TRBV12-3 or TRBV12-4; TRBD2 agrees at 12 bases. The CDR3 length is 14 residues.

V gene TRBV7-2 combines with J gene TRBJ2-1; unclear D gene. The ends were cut back, 0 bases at V and 10 bases at J, with 10 bases in the middle. The CDR3 sequence is 13 residues long. Looked up from germline, CDR1 is SGHTA and CDR2 is FQGNSA. The CDR3 here is CASSLAGPKEQFF. CDR3 nucleotides: TGTGCCAGCAGCTTAGCGGGTCCCAAGGAGCAGTTCTTC.

This chain connects TRBV4-2 to TRBJ2-7; D is unclear. V was cut by 3 bases and J by 0 bases, with 12 bases left in between. The CDR3 runs to 15 residues. The V gene's germline CDR1 is LGHNA and CDR2 YNFKEQ. The CDR3 DNA is TGTGCCAGCAGCCAGGAATGGACCAACTCCTACGAGCAGTACTTC. It encodes CASSQEWTNSYEQYF.

The chain uses TRBV27 and TRBJ2-5; tentatively, D is TRBD2 (6 bases). Trimming shortened V by 3 bases and J by 3 bases, and 11 bases separated the two germline ends. Germline loops: CDR1 MNHEY, CDR2 SMNVEV (reference sequence). This CDR3 contains 14 residues. The CDR3 region is CASSFSGTKETQYF. The DNA of the CDR3 is TGTGCCAGCAGTTTTAGCGGTACTAAAGAGACCCAGTACTTC.

V usage is TRBV30 and J usage is TRBJ2-5, with D possibly being TRBD1 or TRBD2 (5 bases each). The CDR3 has 14 residues. CDR1 is GTSNPN, CDR2 SVGIG, per germline (reference sequence). Between the trimmed V and J ends, which lost 7 bases and 0 bases, there was a span of 15 bases. CDR3 DNA: TGTGCCTCAACCGGGGCGGCGTACCAAGAGACCCAGTACTTC. Protein: CASTGAAYQETQYF.

This clonotype was counted only a few times. V gene TRBV20-1 combines with J gene TRBJ2-1; perhaps TRBD2 as D (6 bases). The germline V and J ends were trimmed by 3 bases and 4 bases, with 13 bases remaining between them. Germline CDR1 is DFQATT and CDR2 is SNEGSKA (reference sequence). The CDR3 is made up of 14 amino acids. The CDR3 bases are TGCAGTGCTAGTACAGGAGGGCCTTACAATGAGCAGTTCTTC. Encoded protein: CSASTGGPYNEQFF.

This clonotype was detected a few times. The chain uses TRBV10-3 and TRBJ2-1, with a tentative D call TRBD1 (6 bases). Trimming removed 6 bases at V and 7 bases at J, with 13 bases between. The CDR3 runs 13 residues. CDR1 and CDR2 from the germline V gene are ENHRY and SYGVKD. CDR3 nucleotide sequence: TGTGCCATCAGCAGGGGTCGCCAAAATGAGCAGTTCTTC. Translating gives CAISRGRQNEQFF.

The chain links TRBV7-6 to TRBJ2-1; 10 bases match TRBD2. With 1 base clipped from V and 10 bases from J, the junction kept 4 bases outside the gene matches. Germline-derived CDR1 and CDR2 are SGHVS and FNYEAQ. The CDR3 loop spans 14 amino acids. CDR3 in DNA: TGTGCCAGCAGCTTAGAAGCGGGAGGGCACGAGCAGTTCTTC. This gives the protein CASSLEAGGHEQFF.

The chain combines TRBV15 with TRBJ1-4, with TRBD1 identical over 10 bases. CDR3 size: 14 residues. The V and J ends lost 6 bases and 7 bases, in that order; junction bases with no gene match: 5. The germline CDR1 and CDR2 sequences are LNHNV and YYDKDF (reference sequence). CDR3 sequence reads: CATSFGTGVEKLFF. The CDR3 DNA follows: TGTGCCACCAGTTTTGGGACAGGGGTTGAAAAACTGTTTTTT.

The chain couples TRBV5-1 to TRBJ2-7; no clear D gene. The tail of the sequence fits TRBJ2-4 better, so the J call may be wrong. The CDR3 is 13 residues long. Germline V gene data show CDR1 as SGHRS and CDR2 as YFSETQ. The CDR3 nucleotides read TGCGCCAGCAGCTTGGTTTCATTGGACATTCAGTACTTC. It translates to CASSLVSLDIQYF.

This clonotype was seen more than once but under ten times. The chain has TRBV20-1 and TRBJ2-5; 7 bases align to TRBD2. Unmatched junction bases numbered 10, after V lost 3 bases and J lost 6 bases. CDR3 size: 14 residues. Germline CDR1 reads DFQATT; CDR2 reads SNEGSKA (reference sequence). The CDR3 region is CSASPGTMGQTQYF. In DNA, the CDR3 is TGCAGTGCTAGTCCCGGGACTATGGGACAGACCCAGTACTTC.

This clonotype showed up just once. The chain employs TRBV28 and TRBJ1-6, with 9 positions matching TRBD1. The germline V gene has CDR1 MDHEN and CDR2 SYDVKM. The CDR3 is 14 residues long. V lost 7 bases and J lost 8; bases outside the gene matches: 6. In DNA, the CDR3 is TGTGCCAGCACTACCGGGACAGGGTATTCACCCCTCCACTTT. Translation gives CASTTGTGYSPLHF.

The chain links TRBV7-2 to TRBJ2-5; D tentatively reads TRBD1 or TRBD2 (6 bases each). The CDR3 consists of 16 residues. Germline V CDR1 and CDR2: SGHTA, FQGNSA. The V end was cut by 3 bases, the J end by 4 bases, with 18 bases between. CDR3 coding DNA: TGTGCCAGCAGCTTTGGAGTAACTGGGGGGCGAGAGACCCAGTACTTC. Amino acids: CASSFGVTGGRETQYF.

CDR3 sequence (DNA): TGCAGTGCTAGAGAAGACAGGGGGCTAGCGGGATACAATGAGCAGTTCTTC. The encoded protein is CSAREDRGLAGYNEQFF. The chain joins TRBV20-1 to TRBJ2-1; weak D call: TRBD1 (10 bases). Germline assignment: CDR1 DFQATT and CDR2 SNEGSKA (reference sequence). V shed 0 bases and J shed 4 bases, with 19 bases lying between them. The length of the CDR3 is 17 residues.

The chain has TRBV5-8 and TRBJ2-7, with D uncertain. Germline assignment: CDR1 SGHTS and CDR2 YDEGEE. Between the trimmed V and J ends, which lost 7 bases and 9 bases, there was a span of 11 bases. The CDR3 loop spans 10 amino acids. In DNA form, the CDR3 reads TGTGCCAGCGGAATAACAGTGCAGTACTTC. Protein product: CASGITVQYF.